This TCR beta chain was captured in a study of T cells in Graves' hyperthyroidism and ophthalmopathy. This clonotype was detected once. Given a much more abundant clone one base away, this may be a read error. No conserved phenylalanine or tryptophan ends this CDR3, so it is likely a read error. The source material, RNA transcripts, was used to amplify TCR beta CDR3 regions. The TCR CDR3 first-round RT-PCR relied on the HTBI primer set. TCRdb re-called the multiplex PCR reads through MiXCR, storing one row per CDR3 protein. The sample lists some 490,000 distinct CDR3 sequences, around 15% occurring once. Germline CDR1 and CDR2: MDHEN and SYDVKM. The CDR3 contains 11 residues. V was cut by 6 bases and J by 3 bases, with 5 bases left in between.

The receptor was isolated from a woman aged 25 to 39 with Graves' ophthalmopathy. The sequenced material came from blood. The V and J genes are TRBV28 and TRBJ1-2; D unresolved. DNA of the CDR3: TGTGCCAGCAGAAAGGACTATGGCTACACCTTA. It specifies CASRKDYGYTL.